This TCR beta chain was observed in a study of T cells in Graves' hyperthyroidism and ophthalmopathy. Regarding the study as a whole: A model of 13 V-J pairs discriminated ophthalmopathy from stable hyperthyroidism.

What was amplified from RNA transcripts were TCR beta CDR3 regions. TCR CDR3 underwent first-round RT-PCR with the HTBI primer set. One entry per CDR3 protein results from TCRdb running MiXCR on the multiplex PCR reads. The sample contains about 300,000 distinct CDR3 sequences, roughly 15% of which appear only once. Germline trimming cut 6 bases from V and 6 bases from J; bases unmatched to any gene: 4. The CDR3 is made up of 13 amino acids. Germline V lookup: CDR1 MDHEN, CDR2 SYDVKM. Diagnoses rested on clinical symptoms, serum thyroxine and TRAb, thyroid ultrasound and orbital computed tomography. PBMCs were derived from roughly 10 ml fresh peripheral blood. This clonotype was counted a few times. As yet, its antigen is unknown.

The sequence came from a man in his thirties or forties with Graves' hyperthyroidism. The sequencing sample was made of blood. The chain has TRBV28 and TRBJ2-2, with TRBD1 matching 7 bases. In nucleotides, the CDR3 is TGTGCCAGCAGACCGGGACAGCCCGGGGAGCTGTTTTTT. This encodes CASRPGQPGELFF.